This paragraph covers one TCR beta chain sequence. The entry originates in a study of regulatory T cells in long-lasting Graves disease. CDR3 length equals 18 residues. Unmatched junction bases numbered 19, after V lost 4 bases and J lost 6 bases. Assembly of TCR beta libraries relied on iRepertoire HTBI primers together with Arm-PCR of CDR3 regions. TCRdb recomputed calls from the multiplex PCR reads with MiXCR, one row per CDR3 protein. The data show about 330,000 distinct CDR3 sequences, about a sixth seen once. Time point denoted: newly diagnosed GD, antithyroid drugs for less than 3 months. Preparation of the TCR library used RNA extracted from PBMCs. The authors diagnosed Graves' disease using American Thyroid Association guidelines. The sample was also linked to a second study, of T cells in Graves' hyperthyroidism and ophthalmopathy. That study adds: Researchers barred patients who had uncontrolled infection, other autoimmune disease, pregnancy or lactation.

V is TRBV12-3 or TRBV12-4 and J is TRBJ2-3; 7 nucleotides agree with TRBD1. This clonotype originated in a woman aged 18 to 35 with Graves disease. Sequences were derived from peripheral blood mononuclear cells (PBMCs), sampled at new diagnosis, from a patient treated with antithyroid drugs. The CDR3 region has the DNA TGTGCCAGCAGTTCCAGGCCCCCGGGACAGCGCACAGGGGATACGCAGTATTTT. Translating gives CASSSRPPGQRTGDTQYF.